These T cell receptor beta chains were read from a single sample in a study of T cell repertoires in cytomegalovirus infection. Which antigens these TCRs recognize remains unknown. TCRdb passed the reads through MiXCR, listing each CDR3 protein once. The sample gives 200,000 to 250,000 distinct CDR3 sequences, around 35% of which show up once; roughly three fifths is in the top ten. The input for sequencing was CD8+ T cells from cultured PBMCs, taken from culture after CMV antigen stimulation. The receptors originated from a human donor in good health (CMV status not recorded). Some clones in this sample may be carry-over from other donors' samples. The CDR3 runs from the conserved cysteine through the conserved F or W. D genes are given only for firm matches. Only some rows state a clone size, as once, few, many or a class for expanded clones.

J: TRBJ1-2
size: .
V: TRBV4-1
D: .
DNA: TGCGCCAGCAGCCCAGTGGGCCCGAATGGCTACACCTTC
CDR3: CASSPVGPNGYTF

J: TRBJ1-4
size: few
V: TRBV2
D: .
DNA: TGTGCCAGCAGTCCCCCCGGCAGGATTAATGAAAAACTGTTTTTT
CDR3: CASSPPGRINEKLFF

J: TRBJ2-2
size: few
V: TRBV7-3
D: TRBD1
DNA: TGTGCCAGCAGTCCCGGGACAGGGGGCAATAGCGGGGAGCTGTTTTTT
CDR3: CASSPGTGGNSGELFF

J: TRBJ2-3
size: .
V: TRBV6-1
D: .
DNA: TGTGCCAGCAGTGATGGAGAGCTACGGGGCACAGATACGCAGTATTTT
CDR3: CASSDGELRGTDTQYF

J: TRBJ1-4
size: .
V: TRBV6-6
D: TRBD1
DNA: TGTGCCAGCAGTGAGACCGGGACAGGAAAGAAAAAGAAACTGTTTTTT
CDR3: CASSETGTGKKKKLFF

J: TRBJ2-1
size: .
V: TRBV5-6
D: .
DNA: TGTGCCAGCAGCTTGGTCGTAGGGAGATACAATGAGCAGTTCTTC
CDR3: CASSLVVGRYNEQFF

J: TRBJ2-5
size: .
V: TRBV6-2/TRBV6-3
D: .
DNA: TGTGCCAGCACCGAGACCCCTGGACAATCGGAGACCCAGTACTTC
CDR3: CASTETPGQSETQYF

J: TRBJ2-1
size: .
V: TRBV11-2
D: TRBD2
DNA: TGTGCCAGCATACCTGAAACTAGCGGGAGAGGGAATGAGCAGTTCTTC
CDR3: CASIPETSGRGNEQFF

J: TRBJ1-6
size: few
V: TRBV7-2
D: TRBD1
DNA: TGTGCCAGCAGCCCAGGGACAGGGGGTTATACACCCCTCCACTTT
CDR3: CASSPGTGGYTPLHF

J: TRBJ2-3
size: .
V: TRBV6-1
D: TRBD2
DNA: TGTGCCAGCGGAAGCTCGACTAGCGGGGGCGCAGATACGCAGTATTTT
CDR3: CASGSSTSGGADTQYF

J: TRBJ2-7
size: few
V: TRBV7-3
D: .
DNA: TGTGCCAGCAGCTTGTTTCAGTCCTACGAGCAGTACTTC
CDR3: CASSLFQSYEQYF

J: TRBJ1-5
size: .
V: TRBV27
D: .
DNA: TGTGCCAGCAGTGAAATCAATCAGCCCCAGCATTTT
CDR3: CASSEINQPQHF

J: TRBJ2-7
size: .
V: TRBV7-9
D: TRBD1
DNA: TGTGCCAGCAGCTCCGGCCCCGGGACAGGGGACCACGAGCAGTACTTC
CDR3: CASSSGPGTGDHEQYF

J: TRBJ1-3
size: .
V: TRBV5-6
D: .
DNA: TGTGCCAGCAGCTCGGGTACTGGAAACACCATATATTTT
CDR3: CASSSGTGNTIYF

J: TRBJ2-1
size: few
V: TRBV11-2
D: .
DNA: TGTGCCAGCAACTCGGATGTCGCGGGGTCCTACAATGAGCAGTTCTTC
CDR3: CASNSDVAGSYNEQFF

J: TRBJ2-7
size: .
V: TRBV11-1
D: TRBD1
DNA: TGTGCCAGCAGCTGGGGACAGCTCGGCTACGAGCAGTACTTC
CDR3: CASSWGQLGYEQYF

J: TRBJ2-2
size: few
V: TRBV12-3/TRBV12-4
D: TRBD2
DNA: TGTGCCAGCAGTTTTGCTAGCGGGGGGCGCACCGGGGAGCTGTTTTTT
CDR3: CASSFASGGRTGELFF

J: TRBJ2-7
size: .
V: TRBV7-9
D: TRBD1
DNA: TGTGCCAGCAGCTCAGTAGGAGGGGGGGACAGGGGATCGTACGAGCAGTACTTC
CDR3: CASSSVGGGDRGSYEQYF

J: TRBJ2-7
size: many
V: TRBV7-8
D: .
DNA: TGTGCCAGCAGCTCAAGCTACAAGGGGGGGAATTACGAGCAGTACTTC
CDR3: CASSSSYKGGNYEQYF

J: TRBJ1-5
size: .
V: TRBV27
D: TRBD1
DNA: TGTGCCAGCAGTCCTCGACAGGGGGGCAATCAGCCCCAGCATTTT
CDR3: CASSPRQGGNQPQHF

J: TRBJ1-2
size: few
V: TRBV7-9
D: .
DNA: TGTGCCAGCAGCTTATATACAGGGTCTGATGGCTACACCTTC
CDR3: CASSLYTGSDGYTF

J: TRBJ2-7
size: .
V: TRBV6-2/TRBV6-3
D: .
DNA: TGTGCCAGCAGTTCCGGGACGCTGGCCTACGAGCAGTACTTC
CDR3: CASSSGTLAYEQYF

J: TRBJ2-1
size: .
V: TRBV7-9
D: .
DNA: TGTGCCAGCAGCTACCCGACCGGGGATGAGCAGTTCTTC
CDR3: CASSYPTGDEQFF

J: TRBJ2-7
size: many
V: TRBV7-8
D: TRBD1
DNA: TGTGCCAGCAGCCCGGACAGGGACCCCTACGAGCAGTACTTC
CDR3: CASSPDRDPYEQYF

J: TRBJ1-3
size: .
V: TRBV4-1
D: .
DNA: TGCGCCAGCAGCCAGGAGGGGACCGGCCTTGGACGTGGAAACACCATATATTTT
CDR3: CASSQEGTGLGRGNTIYF

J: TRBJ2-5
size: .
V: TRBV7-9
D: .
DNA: TGTGCCAGCGGCGACCTGGGACGAGAGAAAGAGACCCAGTACTTC
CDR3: CASGDLGREKETQYF

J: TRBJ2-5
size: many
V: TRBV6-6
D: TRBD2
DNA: TGTGCCAGCAGTTACGGGGGACTAGCGGGAGTTTCGGGAGAGACCCAGTACTTC
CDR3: CASSYGGLAGVSGETQYF

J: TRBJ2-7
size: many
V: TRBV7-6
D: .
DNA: TGTGCCAGCAGCTTAGCCCCACTAGTCTACGAGCAGTACTTC
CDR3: CASSLAPLVYEQYF

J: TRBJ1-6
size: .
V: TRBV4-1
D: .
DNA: TGCGCCAGCAGCCAAGATCATGGGGAGAATTCACCCCTCCACTTT
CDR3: CASSQDHGENSPLHF

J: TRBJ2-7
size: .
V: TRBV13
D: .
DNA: TGTGCCAGCAGCCCCCCCCGCGACAGCCTCGCCCGGGGCGAGCAGTACTTC
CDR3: CASSPPRDSLARGEQYF

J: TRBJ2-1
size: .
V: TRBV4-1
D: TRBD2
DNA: TGCGCCAGCAGCCAAGATGCTTTGAGCGGGAGCTCCTACAATGAGCAGTTCTTC
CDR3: CASSQDALSGSSYNEQFF